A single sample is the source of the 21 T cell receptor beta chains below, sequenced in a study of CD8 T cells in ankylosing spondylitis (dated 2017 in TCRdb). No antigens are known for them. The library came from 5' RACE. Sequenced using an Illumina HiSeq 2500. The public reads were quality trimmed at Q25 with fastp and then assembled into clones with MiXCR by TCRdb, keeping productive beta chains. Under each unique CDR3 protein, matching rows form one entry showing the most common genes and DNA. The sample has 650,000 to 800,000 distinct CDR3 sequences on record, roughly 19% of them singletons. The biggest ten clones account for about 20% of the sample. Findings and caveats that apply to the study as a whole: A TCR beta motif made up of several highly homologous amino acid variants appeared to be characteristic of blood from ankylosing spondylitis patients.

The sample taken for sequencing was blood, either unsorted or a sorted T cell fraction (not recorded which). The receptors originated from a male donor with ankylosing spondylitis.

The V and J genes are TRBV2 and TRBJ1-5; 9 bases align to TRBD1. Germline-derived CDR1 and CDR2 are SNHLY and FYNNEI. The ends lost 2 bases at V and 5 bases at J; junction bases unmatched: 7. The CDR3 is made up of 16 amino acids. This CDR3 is CASSESMDRGDQPQHF. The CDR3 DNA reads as TGTGCCAGCAGTGAAAGTATGGACAGGGGAGATCAGCCCCAGCATTTT.

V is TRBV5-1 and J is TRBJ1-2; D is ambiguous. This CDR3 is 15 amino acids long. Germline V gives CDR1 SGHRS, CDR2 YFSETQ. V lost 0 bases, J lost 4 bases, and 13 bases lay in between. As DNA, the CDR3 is TGCGCCAGCAGCTTGGCGGTCCCTGCGGGCTATGGCTACACCTTC. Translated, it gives CASSLAVPAGYGYTF.

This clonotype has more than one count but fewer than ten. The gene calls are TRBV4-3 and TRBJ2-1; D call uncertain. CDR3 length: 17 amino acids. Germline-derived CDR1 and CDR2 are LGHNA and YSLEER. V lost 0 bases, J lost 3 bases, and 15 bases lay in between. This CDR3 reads CASSQDYQPGIYNEQFF. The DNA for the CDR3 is TGCGCCAGCAGCCAAGATTACCAGCCTGGTATCTACAATGAGCAGTTCTTC.

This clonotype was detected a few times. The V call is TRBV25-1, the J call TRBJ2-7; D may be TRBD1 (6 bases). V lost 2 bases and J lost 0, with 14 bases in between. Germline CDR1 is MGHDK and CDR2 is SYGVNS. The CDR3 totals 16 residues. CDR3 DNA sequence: TGTGCCAGCAGTGAACCGGGACACCCGTTCTCCTACGAGCAGTACTTC. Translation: CASSEPGHPFSYEQYF.

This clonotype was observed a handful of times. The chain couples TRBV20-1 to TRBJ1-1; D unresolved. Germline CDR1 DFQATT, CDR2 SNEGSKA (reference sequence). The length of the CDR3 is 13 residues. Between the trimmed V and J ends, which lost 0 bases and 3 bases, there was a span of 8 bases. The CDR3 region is CSARDRGYTEAFF. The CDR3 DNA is TGCAGTGCTAGAGACAGAGGTTACACTGAAGCTTTCTTT.

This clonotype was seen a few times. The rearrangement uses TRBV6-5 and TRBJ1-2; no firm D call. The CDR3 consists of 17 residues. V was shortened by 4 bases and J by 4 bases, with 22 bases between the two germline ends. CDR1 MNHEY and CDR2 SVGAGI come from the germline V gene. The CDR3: CASSSLTTGGLRYGYTF. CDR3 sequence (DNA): TGTGCCAGCAGTTCCCTGACCACGGGTGGGCTTCGCTATGGCTACACCTTC.

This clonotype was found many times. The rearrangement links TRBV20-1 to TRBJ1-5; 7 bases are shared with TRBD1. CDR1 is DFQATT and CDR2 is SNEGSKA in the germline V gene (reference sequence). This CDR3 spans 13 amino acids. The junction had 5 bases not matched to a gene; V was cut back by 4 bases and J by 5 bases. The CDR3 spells CSAKTGHHQPQHF. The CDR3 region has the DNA TGCAGTGCTAAGACAGGGCACCATCAGCCCCAGCATTTT.

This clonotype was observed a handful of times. This chain's CDR3 is CASRKTGWAGNTIYF. CDR3 in DNA: TGTGCCAGCAGAAAGACAGGGTGGGCTGGAAACACCATATATTTT. The gene calls are TRBV6-1 and TRBJ1-3; 7 positions match TRBD1. The J segment lost 2 bases and the V segment lost 6 bases, leaving 7 bases of the junction unmatched. The CDR3 consists of 15 residues. CDR1 is MNHNS and CDR2 is SASEGT in the germline V gene.

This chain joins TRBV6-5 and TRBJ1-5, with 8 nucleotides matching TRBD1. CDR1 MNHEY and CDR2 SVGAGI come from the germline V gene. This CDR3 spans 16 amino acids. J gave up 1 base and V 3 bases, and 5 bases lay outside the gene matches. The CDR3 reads CASSYTGGRSNQPQHF. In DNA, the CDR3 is TGTGCCAGCAGTTATACAGGGGGTAGGAGCAATCAGCCCCAGCATTTT.

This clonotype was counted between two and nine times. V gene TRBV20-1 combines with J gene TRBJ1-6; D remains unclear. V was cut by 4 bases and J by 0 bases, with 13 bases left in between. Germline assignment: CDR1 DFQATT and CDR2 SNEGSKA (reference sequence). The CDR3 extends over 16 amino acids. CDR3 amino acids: CSAKDGLSSYNSPLHF. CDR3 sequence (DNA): TGCAGTGCTAAGGACGGGTTAAGCTCCTATAATTCACCCCTCCACTTT.

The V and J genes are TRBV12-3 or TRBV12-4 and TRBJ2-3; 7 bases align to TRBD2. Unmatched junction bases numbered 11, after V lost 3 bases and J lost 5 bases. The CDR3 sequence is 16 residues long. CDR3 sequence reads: CASSFFGRGVGDTQYF. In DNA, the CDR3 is TGTGCCAGCAGTTTTTTTGGTCGGGGGGTAGGAGATACGCAGTATTTT.

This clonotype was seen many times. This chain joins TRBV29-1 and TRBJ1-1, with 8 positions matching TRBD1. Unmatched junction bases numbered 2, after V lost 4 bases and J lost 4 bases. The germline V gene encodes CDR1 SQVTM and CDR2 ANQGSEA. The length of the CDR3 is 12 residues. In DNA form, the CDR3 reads TGCAGCGTTGTAGGGACAGGCACTGAAGCTTTCTTT. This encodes CSVVGTGTEAFF.

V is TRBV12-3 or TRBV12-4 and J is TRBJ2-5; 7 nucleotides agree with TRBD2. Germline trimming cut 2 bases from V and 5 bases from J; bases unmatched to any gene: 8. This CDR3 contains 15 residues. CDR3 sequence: CASSLRVQGGETQYF. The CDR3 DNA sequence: TGTGCCAGCAGTTTACGGGTTCAGGGAGGGGAGACCCAGTACTTC.

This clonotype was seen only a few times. Written as DNA, the CDR3 is TGTGCCAGCTCACCACCGGGGACTTCCCACGAGCAGTACTTC. It is translated as CASSPPGTSHEQYF. The chain employs TRBV18 and TRBJ2-7; perhaps TRBD2 as D (6 bases). The V end was cut by 0 bases, the J end by 5 bases, with 11 bases between. CDR1 is KGHSH, CDR2 LQKENI, per germline. This CDR3 is built from 14 residues.

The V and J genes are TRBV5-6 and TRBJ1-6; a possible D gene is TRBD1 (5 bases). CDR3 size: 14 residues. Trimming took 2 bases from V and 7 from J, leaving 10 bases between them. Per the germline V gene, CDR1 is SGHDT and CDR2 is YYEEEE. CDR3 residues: CASSFGGWNSPLHF. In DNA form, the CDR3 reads TGTGCCAGCAGCTTCGGGGGTTGGAATTCACCCCTCCACTTT. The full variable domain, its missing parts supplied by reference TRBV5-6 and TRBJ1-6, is DAGVTQSPTHLIKTRGQQVTLRCSPKSGHDTVSWYQQALGQGPQFIFQYYEEEERQRGNFPDRFSGHQFPNYSSELNVNALLLGDSALYLCASSFGGWNSPLHFGNGTRLTVT.

CDR3: CASSARLAGGNNEQFF. CDR3 sequence (DNA): TGTGCCAGCAGCGCCCGACTAGCGGGGGGGAACAATGAGCAGTTCTTC. The J gene is TRBJ2-1, the V gene TRBV7-9, with 14 bases fitting TRBD2. The V gene end was trimmed by 5 bases and the J gene end by 5 bases; junction bases not matched to a gene: 5. This CDR3 spans 16 amino acids. Germline CDR1 is SEHNR and CDR2 is FQNEAQ (reference sequence).

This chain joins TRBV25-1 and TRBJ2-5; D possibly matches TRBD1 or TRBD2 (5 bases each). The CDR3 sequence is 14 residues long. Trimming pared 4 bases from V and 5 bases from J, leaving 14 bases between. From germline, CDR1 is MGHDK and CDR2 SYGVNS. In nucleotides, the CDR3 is TGTGCCAGCAGTGGGGACCCGCCCCATGAGACCCAGTACTTC. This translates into CASSGDPPHETQYF.

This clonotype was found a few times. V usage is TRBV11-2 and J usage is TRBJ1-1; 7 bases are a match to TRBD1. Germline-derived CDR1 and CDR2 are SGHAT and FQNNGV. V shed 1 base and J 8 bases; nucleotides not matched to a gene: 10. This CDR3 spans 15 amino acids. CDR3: CASSLGVRQGGEAFF. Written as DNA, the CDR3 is TGTGCCAGCAGCTTAGGGGTTCGACAGGGAGGGGAAGCTTTCTTT.

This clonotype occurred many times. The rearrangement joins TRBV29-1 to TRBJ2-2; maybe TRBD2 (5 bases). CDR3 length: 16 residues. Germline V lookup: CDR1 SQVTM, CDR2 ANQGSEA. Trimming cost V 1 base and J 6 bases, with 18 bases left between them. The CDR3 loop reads CSVEGPDLSPSGELFF. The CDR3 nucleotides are TGCAGCGTTGAAGGCCCGGACTTATCCCCTTCCGGGGAGCTGTTTTTT.

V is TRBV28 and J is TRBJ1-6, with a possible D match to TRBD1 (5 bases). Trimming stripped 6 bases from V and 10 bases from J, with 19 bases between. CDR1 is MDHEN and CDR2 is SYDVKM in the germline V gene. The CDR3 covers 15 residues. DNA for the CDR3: TGTGCCAGCAGCACCCCGGGGAGGGGAGGATCACCCCTCCACTTT. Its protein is CASSTPGRGGSPLHF.

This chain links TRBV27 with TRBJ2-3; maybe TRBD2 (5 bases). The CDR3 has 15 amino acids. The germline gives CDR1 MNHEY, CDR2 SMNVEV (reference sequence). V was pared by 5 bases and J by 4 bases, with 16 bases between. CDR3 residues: CASSGLVPEADTQYF. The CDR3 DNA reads TGTGCCAGCAGTGGGCTGGTCCCGGAGGCAGATACGCAGTATTTT.